This T cell receptor (beta chain) was captured in a study of graft-versus-host responses after intestinal transplantation. V lost 7 bases, J lost 0 bases, and 9 bases lay in between. Germline V gene sequence: CDR1 MDHEN, CDR2 SYDVKM. The CDR3 consists of 13 residues. Comments on this clone: What it recognizes is unknown.

The protocol was immunoSEQ multiplex PCR, while the TCRdb copy is restricted to in-frame clones and leaves out a portion. The sample has around 90,000 clones, roughly 90% seen once. The chain recombines TRBV28 with TRBJ1-1, with no clear D. The input for sequencing was unstimulated CD4+ T cells sorted from spleen or lymph node cells, taken before intestinal transplant. This sequence was found in a human donor who received an intestinal transplant. The CDR3 sequence is CASMESMNTEAFF. CDR3 nucleotide sequence: TGTGCCAGCATGGAGTCCATGAACACTGAAGCTTTCTTT.